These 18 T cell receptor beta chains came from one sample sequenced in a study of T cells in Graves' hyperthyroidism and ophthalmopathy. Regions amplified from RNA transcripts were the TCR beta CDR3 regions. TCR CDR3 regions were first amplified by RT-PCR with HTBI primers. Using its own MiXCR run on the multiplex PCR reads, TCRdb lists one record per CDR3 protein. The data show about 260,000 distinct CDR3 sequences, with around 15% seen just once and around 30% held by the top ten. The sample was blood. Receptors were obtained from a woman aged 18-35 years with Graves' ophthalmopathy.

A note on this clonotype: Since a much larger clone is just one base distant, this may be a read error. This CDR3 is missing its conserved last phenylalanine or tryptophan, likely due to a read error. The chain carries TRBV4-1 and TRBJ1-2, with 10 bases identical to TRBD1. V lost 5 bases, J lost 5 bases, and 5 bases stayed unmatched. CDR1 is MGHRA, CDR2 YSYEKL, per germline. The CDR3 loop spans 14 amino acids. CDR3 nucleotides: TGCGCCAGCAGCGACGGGACAGGGGTATATGGCTACACCCTC. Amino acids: CASSDGTGVYGYTL.

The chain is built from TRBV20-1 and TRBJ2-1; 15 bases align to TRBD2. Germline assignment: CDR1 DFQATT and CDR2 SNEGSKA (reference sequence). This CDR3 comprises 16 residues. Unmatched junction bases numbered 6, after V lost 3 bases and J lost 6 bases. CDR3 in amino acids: CSASRGLAGGPNEQFF. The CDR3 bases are TGCAGTGCTAGCCGCGGACTAGCGGGAGGGCCCAATGAGCAGTTCTTC.

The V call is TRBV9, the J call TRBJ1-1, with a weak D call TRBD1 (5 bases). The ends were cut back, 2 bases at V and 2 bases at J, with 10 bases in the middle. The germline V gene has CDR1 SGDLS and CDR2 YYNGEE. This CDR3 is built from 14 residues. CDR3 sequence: CASSVGPDNTEAFF. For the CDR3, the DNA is TGTGCCAGCAGCGTGGGACCGGATAACACTGAAGCTTTCTTT.

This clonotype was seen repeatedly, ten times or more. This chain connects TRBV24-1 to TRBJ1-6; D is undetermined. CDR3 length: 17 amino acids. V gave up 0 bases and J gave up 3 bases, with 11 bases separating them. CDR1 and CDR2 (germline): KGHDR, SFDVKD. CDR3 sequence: CATSDLIGVCYNSPLHF. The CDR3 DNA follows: TGTGCCACCAGTGATTTGATCGGGGTTTGCTATAATTCACCCCTCCACTTT.

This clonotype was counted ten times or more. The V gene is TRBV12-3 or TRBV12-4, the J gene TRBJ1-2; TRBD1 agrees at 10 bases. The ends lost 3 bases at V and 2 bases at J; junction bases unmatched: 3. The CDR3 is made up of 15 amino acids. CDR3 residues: CASSFKDRGNYGYTF. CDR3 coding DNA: TGTGCCAGCAGTTTTAAGGACAGGGGGAACTATGGCTACACCTTC.

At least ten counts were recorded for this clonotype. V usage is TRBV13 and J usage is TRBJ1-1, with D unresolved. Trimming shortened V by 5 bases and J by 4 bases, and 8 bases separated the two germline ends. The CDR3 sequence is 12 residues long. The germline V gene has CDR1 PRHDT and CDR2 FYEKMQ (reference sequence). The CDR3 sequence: CASSGMGTEAFF. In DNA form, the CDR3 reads TGTGCCAGCAGCGGCATGGGCACTGAAGCTTTCTTT.

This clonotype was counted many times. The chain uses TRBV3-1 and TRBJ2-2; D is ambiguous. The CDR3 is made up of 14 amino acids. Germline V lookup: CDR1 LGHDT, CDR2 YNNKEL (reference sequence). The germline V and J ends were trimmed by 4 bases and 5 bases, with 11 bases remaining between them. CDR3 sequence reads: CASSRLDRTGELFF. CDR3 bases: TGTGCCAGCAGCCGACTTGATAGGACCGGGGAGCTGTTTTTT.

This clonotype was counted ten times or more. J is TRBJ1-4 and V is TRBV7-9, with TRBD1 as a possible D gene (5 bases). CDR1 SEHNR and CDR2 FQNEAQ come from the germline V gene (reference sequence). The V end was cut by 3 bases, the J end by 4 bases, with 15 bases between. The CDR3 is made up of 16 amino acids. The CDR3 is CASSLFISGINEKLFF. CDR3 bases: TGTGCCAGCAGCTTGTTTATTTCAGGGATTAATGAAAAACTGTTTTTT.

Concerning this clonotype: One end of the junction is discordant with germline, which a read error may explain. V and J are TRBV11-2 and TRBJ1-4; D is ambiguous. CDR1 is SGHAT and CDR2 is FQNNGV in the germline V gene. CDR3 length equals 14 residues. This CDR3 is CASSQAYSDEKLFF. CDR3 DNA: TGCGCCAGCAGCCAAGCGTACAGTGATGAAAAACTGTTTTTT.

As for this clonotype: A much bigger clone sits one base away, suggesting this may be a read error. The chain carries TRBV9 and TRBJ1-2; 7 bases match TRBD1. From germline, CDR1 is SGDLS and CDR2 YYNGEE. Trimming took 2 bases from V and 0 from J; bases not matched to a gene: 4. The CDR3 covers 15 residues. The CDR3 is CASSVGQPTNYGYTF. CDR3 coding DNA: TGTGCCAGCAGCGTGGGACAGCCAACTAACTATGGCTACACCTTC.

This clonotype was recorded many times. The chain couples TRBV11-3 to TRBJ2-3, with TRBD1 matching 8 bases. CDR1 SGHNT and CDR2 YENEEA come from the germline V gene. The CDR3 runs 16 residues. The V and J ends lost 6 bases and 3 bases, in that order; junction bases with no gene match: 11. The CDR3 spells CASSWAEQGVTDTQYF. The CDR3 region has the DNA TGTGCCAGCAGTTGGGCCGAACAGGGGGTAACAGATACGCAGTATTTT.

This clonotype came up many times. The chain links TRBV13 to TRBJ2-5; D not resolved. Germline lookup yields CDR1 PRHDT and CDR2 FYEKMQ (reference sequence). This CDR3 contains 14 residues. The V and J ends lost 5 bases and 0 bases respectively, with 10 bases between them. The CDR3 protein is CASSPGLNQETQYF. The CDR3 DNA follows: TGTGCCAGCAGCCCCGGCCTAAACCAAGAGACCCAGTACTTC.

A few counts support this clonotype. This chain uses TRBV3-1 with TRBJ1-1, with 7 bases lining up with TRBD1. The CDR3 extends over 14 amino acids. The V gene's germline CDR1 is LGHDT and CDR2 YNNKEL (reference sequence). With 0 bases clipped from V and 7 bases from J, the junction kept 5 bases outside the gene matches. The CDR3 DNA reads TGTGCCAGCAGCCAAGACAGGGGGTGGAGTGAAGCTTTCTTT. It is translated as CASSQDRGWSEAFF. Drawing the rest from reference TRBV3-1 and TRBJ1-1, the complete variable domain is DTAVSQTPKYLVTQMGNDKSIKCEQNLGHDTMYWYKQDSKKFLKIMFSYNNKELIINETVPNRFSPKSPDKAHLNLHINSLELGDSAVYFCASSQDRGWSEAFFGQGTRLTVV.

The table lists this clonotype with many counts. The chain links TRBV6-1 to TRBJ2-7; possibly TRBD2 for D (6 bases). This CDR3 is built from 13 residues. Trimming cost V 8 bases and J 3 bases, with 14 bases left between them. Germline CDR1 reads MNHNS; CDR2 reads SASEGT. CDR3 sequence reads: CASERAGDYEQYF. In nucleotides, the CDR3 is TGTGCCAGCGAGCGGGCCGGGGACTACGAGCAGTACTTC.

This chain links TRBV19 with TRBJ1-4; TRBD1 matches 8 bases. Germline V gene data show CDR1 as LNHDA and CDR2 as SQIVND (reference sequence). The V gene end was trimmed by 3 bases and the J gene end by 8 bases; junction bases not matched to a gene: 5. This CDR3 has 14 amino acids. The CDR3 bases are TGTGCCAGTAGTATTAGCAGGGGGCAAGAAAAACTGTTTTTT. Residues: CASSISRGQEKLFF.

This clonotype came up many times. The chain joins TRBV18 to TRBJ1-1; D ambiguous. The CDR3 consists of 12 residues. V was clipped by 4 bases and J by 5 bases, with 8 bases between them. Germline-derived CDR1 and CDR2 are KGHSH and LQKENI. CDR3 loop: CASSQTGTEAFF. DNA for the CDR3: TGTGCCAGCTCACAGACGGGGACTGAAGCTTTCTTT. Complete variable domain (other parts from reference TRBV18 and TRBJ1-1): NAGVMQNPRHLVRRRGQEARLRCSPMKGHSHVYWYRQLPEEGLKFMVYLQKENIIDESGMPKERFSAEFPKEGPSILRIQQVVRGDSAAYFCASSQTGTEAFFGQGTRLTVV.

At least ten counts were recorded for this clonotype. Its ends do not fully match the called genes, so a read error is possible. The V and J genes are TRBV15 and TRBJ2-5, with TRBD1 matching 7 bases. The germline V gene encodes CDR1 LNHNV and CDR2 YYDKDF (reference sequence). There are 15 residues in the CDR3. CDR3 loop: CATSGDRVWGETQYF. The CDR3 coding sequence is TGTGCCACCAGCGGAGACAGGGTTTGGGGAGAGACCCAGTACTTC.

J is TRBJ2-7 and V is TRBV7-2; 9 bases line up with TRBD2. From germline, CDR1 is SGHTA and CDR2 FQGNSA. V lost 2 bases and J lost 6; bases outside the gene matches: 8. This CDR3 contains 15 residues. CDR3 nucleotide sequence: TGTGCCAGCAGCTTACTAGCGGGATCGGGGAGCGAGCAGTACTTC. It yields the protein CASSLLAGSGSEQYF.